One and the same sample provided the 20 T cell receptor beta chains below, sequenced in a study of cytomegalovirus exposure and HLA in healthy donors. The PCR was carried out with 60 Vbeta primers and 13 Jbeta primers. Using immunoSEQ multiplex PCR, the repertoire was profiled, and TCRdb retains in-frame clones only, with some absent. The sample consists of over 95,000 clones, 70% to 80% of them appearing once. The sample taken for sequencing was PBMCs. The origin of the receptors is a female donor in good health and CMV-seronegative.

The V and J genes are TRBV30 and TRBJ2-1, with D perhaps TRBD2 (6 bases). The V end lost 1 base, the J end lost 7 bases, and 11 bases lay between the germline ends. Per germline, CDR1 GTSNPN and CDR2 SVGIG (reference sequence). The CDR3 contains 13 residues. CDR3 nucleotides: TGTGCCTGGAGTGGGGGACTTTTTAATGAGCAGTTCTTC. Translated: CAWSGGLFNEQFF.

This clone occurred a few times. The chain recombines TRBV6-5 with TRBJ1-1; 9 positions match TRBD1. Trimming took 5 bases from V and 3 from J; bases not matched to a gene: 4. This CDR3 has 14 residues. Germline V CDR1 and CDR2: MNHEY, SVGAGI. CDR3 residues: CASSPGQGHTEAFF. The DNA of the CDR3 is TGTGCCAGCAGTCCTGGACAGGGGCACACTGAAGCTTTCTTT.

This rearrangement joins TRBV9 to TRBJ1-2; 7 nucleotides align to TRBD1. The CDR3 runs 14 residues. The V gene end was trimmed by 3 bases and the J gene end by 2 bases; junction bases not matched to a gene: 4. Germline assignment: CDR1 SGDLS and CDR2 YYNGEE. The CDR3 is CASSATGANYGYTF. CDR3 bases: TGTGCCAGCAGCGCCACAGGGGCGAACTATGGCTACACCTTC.

The chain links TRBV21-1 to TRBJ1-2; TRBD1 is the table's D call, not checked against the DNA. TRBV21-1 represents a pseudogene. The CDR3 is 10 residues long. CDR3 in amino acids: CASNGQGYTF. DNA for the CDR3: TGTGCCAGCAACGGACAGGGCTACACCTTC.

V gene TRBV9 combines with J gene TRBJ2-7, with D perhaps matching TRBD2 (6 bases). Germline-derived CDR1 and CDR2 are SGDLS and YYNGEE. V lost 2 bases and J lost 2, with 14 bases in between. This CDR3 is built from 15 residues. The CDR3 loop reads CASSVGTGLAYEQYF. As DNA, the CDR3 is TGTGCCAGCAGCGTCGGGACTGGCCTCGCCTACGAGCAGTACTTC.

The chain has TRBV30 and TRBJ1-1, with 10 bases matching TRBD1. The length of the CDR3 is 17 residues. Germline V gene sequence: CDR1 GTSNPN, CDR2 SVGIG (reference sequence). The V and J ends lost 3 bases and 0 bases, in that order; junction bases with no gene match: 10. CDR3 residues: CAWSSARTGGMNTEAFF. In DNA, the CDR3 is TGTGCCTGGAGCTCCGCCCGGACAGGGGGAATGAACACTGAAGCTTTCTTT.

The chain couples TRBV19 to TRBJ2-3, with TRBD2 as a possible D gene (6 bases). The CDR3 has 17 amino acids. Trimming pared 3 bases from V and 2 bases from J, leaving 18 bases between. Germline assignment: CDR1 LNHDA and CDR2 SQIVND (reference sequence). The CDR3 bases are TGTGCCAGTAGTATCGGGGGACTCTGGATTTCCACAGATACGCAGTATTTT. It yields the protein CASSIGGLWISTDTQYF.

The sample holds a few counts of this clone. This chain links TRBV5-5 with TRBJ2-5, with TRBD2 matching over 7 bases. The CDR3 consists of 15 residues. V gave up 4 bases and J gave up 1 base; unmatched junction bases: 7. CDR1 and CDR2 (germline): SGHKS, YYEKEE (reference sequence). This chain's CDR3 is CASSHPGRSQETQYF. CDR3 in DNA: TGTGCCAGCAGCCACCCCGGGAGGAGCCAAGAGACCCAGTACTTC.

The CDR3 DNA follows: TGTGCCATCAGTGAGGGACAGGGCAATCAGCCCCAGCATTTT. The encoded protein is CAISEGQGNQPQHF. The chain uses TRBV10-3 and TRBJ1-5, with 7 bases that match TRBD1. The CDR3 runs 14 residues. The junction had 0 bases not matched to a gene; V was cut back by 2 bases and J by 2 bases. CDR1 is ENHRY, CDR2 SYGVKD, per germline.

The V and J genes are TRBV19 and TRBJ1-3; D call uncertain. V was trimmed by 6 bases and J by 1 base, leaving 10 bases between them. The V gene's germline CDR1 is LNHDA and CDR2 SQIVND (reference sequence). CDR3 length: 14 residues. Written as DNA, the CDR3 is TGTGCCAGTAGCCTACGTCATTCTGGAAACACCATATATTTT. Its translation is CASSLRHSGNTIYF.

This chain connects TRBV5-1 to TRBJ1-1, with 7 bases identical to TRBD1. The CDR3 has 16 residues. In germline, CDR1 is SGHRS, CDR2 YFSETQ. V lost 4 bases to trimming and J lost 6 bases; unmatched junction nucleotides: 15. This CDR3 reads CASSGPSGQRIPEAFF. The CDR3 DNA sequence: TGCGCCAGCAGCGGACCTTCGGGACAGAGGATCCCTGAAGCTTTCTTT.

This chain joins TRBV2 and TRBJ2-3; D is ambiguous. The V gene's germline CDR1 is SNHLY and CDR2 FYNNEI. The CDR3 is 14 residues long. Trimming shortened V by 4 bases and J by 4 bases, and 12 bases separated the two germline ends. CDR3 coding DNA: TGTGCCAGCAGTGTATACAGCCCCCCAGATACGCAGTATTTT. Its translation: CASSVYSPPDTQYF.

This clone was seen at least ten times. V usage is TRBV10-2 and J usage is TRBJ1-3; no clear D gene. The germline V and J ends were trimmed by 6 bases and 4 bases, with 10 bases remaining between them. This CDR3 spans 13 amino acids. Per germline, CDR1 WSHSY and CDR2 SAAADI. The CDR3 here is CASSSGYGNTIYF. CDR3 bases: TGCGCCAGCAGCTCGGGGTACGGAAACACCATATATTTT.

This clone was recorded only once. The V call is TRBV7-6, the J call TRBJ2-1; D is possibly TRBD2 (5 bases). Germline V lookup: CDR1 SGHVS, CDR2 FNYEAQ. The V gene lost 4 bases and the J gene lost 6 bases, with 10 bases spanning the gap. The CDR3 totals 13 residues. The DNA of the CDR3 is TGTGCCAGCAGCTCCACTAGGATCAATGAGCAGTTCTTC. This translates into CASSSTRINEQFF.

The V gene is TRBV5-1, the J gene TRBJ2-1; TRBD2 aligns across 13 bases. CDR3 size: 16 residues. V dropped 0 bases and J dropped 10; count of bases not matched to a gene: 7. Germline CDR1 SGHRS, CDR2 YFSETQ. The CDR3 reads CASSLETPGLAGEQFF. The CDR3 DNA is TGCGCCAGCAGCTTGGAGACGCCGGGACTAGCGGGGGAGCAGTTCTTC.

V and J are TRBV12-5 and TRBJ2-2; 8 bases are shared with TRBD2. Germline CDR1 LGHNT, CDR2 FRNRAP. J was trimmed by 6 bases and V by 1 base; bases with no gene match: 1. CDR3 length equals 14 residues. The CDR3 loop is CASGLEAGAGELFF. DNA for the CDR3: TGTGCTAGTGGTTTGGAAGCGGGGGCCGGGGAGCTGTTTTTT.

V usage is TRBV15 and J usage is TRBJ2-2; 11 nucleotides line up with TRBD2. The V and J ends lost 1 base and 3 bases, in that order; junction bases with no gene match: 7. The CDR3 has 18 residues. The germline V gene encodes CDR1 LNHNV and CDR2 YYDKDF (reference sequence). The DNA of the CDR3 is TGTGCCACCAGCAGAGTAGTTACTAGCGGGGGCCACACCGGGGAGCTGTTTTTT. Protein sequence: CATSRVVTSGGHTGELFF.

The chain recombines TRBV5-1 with TRBJ2-3; D is perhaps TRBD2 (5 bases). Trimming took off 4 bases at V and 0 bases at J, with 21 bases between the two ends. CDR1 and CDR2 from the germline V gene are SGHRS and YFSETQ. This CDR3 is built from 18 residues. The CDR3 nucleotides are TGCGCCAGCAGCCTGGCCCTAGCTGGATCTTCTAGCACAGATACGCAGTATTTT. It codes for CASSLALAGSSSTDTQYF.

This chain connects TRBV7-6 to TRBJ2-7; no definite D call. Trimming left V 1 base short and J 6 bases short, with 7 bases between. This CDR3 spans 12 amino acids. The V gene's germline CDR1 is SGHVS and CDR2 FNYEAQ. The CDR3 reads CASSLVGSEQYF. The CDR3 DNA reads as TGTGCCAGCAGCTTAGTGGGCTCCGAGCAGTACTTC.

The chain employs TRBV7-9 and TRBJ2-1; 14 bases agree with TRBD2. The CDR3 covers 16 residues. The germline V gene encodes CDR1 SEHNR and CDR2 FQNEAQ (reference sequence). V trimming: 4 bases; J trimming: 7 bases; junction bases outside the gene matches: 6. This CDR3 reads CASSSPGLAGANEQFF. CDR3 nucleotides: TGTGCCAGCAGCTCCCCGGGACTAGCGGGGGCAAATGAGCAGTTCTTC.